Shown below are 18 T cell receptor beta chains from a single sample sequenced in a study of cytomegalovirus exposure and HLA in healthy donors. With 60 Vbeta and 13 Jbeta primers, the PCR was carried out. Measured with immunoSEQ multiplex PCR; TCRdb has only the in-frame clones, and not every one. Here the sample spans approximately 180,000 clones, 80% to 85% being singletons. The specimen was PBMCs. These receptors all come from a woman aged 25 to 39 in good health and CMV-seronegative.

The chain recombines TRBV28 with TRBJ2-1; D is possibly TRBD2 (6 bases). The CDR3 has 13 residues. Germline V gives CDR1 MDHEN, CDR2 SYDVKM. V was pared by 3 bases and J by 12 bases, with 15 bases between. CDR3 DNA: TGTGCCAGCAGTTTCCCCGGACTATCAGGGCAGTTCTTC. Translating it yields CASSFPGLSGQFF.

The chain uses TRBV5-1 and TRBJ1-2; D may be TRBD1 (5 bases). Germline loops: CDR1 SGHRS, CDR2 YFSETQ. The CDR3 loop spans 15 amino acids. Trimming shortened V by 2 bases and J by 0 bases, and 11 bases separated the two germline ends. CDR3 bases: TGCGCCAGCAGCTTAACGACAGTCGCTAACTATGGCTACACCTTC. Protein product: CASSLTTVANYGYTF.

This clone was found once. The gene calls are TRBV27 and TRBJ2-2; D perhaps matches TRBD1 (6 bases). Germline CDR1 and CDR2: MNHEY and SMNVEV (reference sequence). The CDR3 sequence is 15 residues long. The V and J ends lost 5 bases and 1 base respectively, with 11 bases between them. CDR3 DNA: TGTGCCAGCAGTGACCGGGACAAGAACACCGGGGAGCTGTTTTTT. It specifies CASSDRDKNTGELFF.

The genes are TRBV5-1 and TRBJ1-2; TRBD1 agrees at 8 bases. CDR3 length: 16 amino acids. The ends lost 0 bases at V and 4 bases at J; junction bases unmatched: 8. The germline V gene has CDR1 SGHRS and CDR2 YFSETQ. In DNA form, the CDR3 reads TGCGCCAGCAGCTTGGGACAGGGGTCGCCTACCTATGGCTACACCTTC. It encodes CASSLGQGSPTYGYTF.

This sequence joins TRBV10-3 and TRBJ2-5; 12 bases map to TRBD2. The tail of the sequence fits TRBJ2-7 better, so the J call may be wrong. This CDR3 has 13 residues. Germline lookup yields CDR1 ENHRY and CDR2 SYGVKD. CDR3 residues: CAMGLAGSYEQYF. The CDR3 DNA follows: TGTGCCATGGGACTAGCGGGCTCCTACGAGCAGTACTTC.

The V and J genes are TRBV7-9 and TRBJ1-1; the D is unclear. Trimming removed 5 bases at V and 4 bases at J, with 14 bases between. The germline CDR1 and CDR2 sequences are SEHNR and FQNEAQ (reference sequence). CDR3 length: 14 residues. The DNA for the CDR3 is TGTGCCAGCAGCCACCTTGACGAGGGCACTGAAGCTTTCTTT. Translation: CASSHLDEGTEAFF.

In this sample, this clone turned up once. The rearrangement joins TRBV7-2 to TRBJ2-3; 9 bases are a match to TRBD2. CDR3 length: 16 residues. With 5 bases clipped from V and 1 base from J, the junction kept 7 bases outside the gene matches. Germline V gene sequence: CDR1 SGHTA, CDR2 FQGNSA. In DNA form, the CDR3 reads TGTGCCAGCAGCCCTTCTCGGACTAGCGGCACAGATACGCAGTATTTT. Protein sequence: CASSPSRTSGTDTQYF.

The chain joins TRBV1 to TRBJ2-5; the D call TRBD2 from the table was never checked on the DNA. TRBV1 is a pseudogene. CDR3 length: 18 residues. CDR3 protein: CTSSQDPGEGGNQETQYF. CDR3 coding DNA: TGCACCAGCAGCCAAGATCCTGGGGAGGGGGGGAACCAAGAGACCCAGTACTTC.

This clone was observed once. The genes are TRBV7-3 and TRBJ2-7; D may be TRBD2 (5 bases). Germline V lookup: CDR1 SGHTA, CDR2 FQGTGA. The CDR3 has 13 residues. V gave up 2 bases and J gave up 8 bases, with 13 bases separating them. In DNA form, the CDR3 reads TGTGCCAGCAGCTTAGGTCTAGCAGAGAAGCAGTACTTC. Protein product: CASSLGLAEKQYF.

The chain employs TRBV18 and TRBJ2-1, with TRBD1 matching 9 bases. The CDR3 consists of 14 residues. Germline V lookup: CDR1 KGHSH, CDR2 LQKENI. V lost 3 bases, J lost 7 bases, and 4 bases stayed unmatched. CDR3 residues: CASSPSTGGNEQFF. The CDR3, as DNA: TGTGCCAGCTCACCCTCGACAGGGGGGAATGAGCAGTTCTTC.

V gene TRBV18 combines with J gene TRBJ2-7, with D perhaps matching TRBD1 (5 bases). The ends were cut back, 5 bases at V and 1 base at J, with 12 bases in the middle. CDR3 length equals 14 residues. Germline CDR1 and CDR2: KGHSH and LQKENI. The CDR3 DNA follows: TGTGCCAGCTCAGTCAGGGAAAGATCCTACGAGCAGTACTTC. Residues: CASSVRERSYEQYF.

The CDR3 is CASSDEPNTDTQYF. For the CDR3, the DNA is TGTGCCAGCAGTGACGAGCCAAACACAGATACGCAGTATTTT. The J gene is TRBJ2-3, the V gene TRBV6-4; no clear D gene. CDR3 length: 14 residues. The germline V gene has CDR1 MRHNA and CDR2 SNTAGT. V gave up 2 bases and J gave up 2 bases, with 8 bases separating them.

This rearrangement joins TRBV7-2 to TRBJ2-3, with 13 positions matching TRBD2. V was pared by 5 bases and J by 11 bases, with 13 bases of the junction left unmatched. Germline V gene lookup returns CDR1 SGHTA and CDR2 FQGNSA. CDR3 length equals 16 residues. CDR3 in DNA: TGTGCCAGCAGCGTGGGACTAGCGGGGCCCGGCAAAGGGCAGTATTTT. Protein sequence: CASSVGLAGPGKGQYF.

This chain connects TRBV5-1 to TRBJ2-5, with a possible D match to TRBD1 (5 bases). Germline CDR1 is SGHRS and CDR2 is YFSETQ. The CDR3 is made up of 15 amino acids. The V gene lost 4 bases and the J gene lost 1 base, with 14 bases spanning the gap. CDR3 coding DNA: TGCGCCAGCAGCCTGACAGCGACCTCCCAAGAGACCCAGTACTTC. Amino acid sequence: CASSLTATSQETQYF.

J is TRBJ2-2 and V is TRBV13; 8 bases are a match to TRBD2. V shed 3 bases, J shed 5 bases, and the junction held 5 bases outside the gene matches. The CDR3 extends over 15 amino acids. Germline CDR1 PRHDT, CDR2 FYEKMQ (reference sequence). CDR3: CASSFGRGATGELFF. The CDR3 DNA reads TGTGCCAGCAGCTTCGGGCGGGGGGCGACCGGGGAGCTGTTTTTT.

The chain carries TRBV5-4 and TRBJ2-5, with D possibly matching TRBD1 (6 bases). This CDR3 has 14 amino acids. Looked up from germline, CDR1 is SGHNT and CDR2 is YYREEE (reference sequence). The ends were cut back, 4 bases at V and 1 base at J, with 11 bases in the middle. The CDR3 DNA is TGTGCCAGCAGCGCCGGACAGCTCCAAGAGACCCAGTACTTC. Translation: CASSAGQLQETQYF.

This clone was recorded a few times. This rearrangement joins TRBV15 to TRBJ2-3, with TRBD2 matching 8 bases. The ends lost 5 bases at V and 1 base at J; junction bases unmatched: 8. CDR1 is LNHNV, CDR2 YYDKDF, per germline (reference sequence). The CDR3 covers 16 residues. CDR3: CATSPDTGGGTDTQYF. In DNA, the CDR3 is TGTGCCACCAGCCCGGACACGGGGGGGGGCACAGATACGCAGTATTTT.

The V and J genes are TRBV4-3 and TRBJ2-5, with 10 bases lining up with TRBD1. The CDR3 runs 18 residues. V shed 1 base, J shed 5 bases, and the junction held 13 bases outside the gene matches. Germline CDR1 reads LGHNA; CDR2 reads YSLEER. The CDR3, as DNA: TGCGCCAGCAGCCAAGGCTTCACCGGGACAGGGGAGGGGGAGACCCAGTACTTC. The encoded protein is CASSQGFTGTGEGETQYF.